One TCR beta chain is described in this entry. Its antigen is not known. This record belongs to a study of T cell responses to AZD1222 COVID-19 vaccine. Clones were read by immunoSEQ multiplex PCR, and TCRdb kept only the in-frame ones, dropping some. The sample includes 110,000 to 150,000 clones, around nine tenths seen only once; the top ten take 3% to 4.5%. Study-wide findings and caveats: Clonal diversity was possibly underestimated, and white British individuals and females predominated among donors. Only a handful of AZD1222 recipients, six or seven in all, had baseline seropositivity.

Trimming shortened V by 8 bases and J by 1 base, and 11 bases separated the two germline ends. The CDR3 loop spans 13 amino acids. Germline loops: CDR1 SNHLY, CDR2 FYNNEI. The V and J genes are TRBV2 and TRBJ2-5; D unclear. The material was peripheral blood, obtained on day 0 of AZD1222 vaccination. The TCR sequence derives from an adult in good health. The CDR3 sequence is CASGGVFQETQYF. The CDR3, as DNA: TGTGCCAGCGGCGGAGTTTTCCAAGAGACCCAGTACTTC.